Given below is one T cell receptor beta chain in context. What it binds is unknown. The entry originates in a study of cytomegalovirus exposure and HLA in healthy donors. Overall study findings and caveats: Both high specificity and high sensitivity reportedly marked the classifier's diagnosis of cytomegalovirus status. Highly shared variants forming one cluster were likely a sequencing artifact. Rarity characterized most TCR sequences, yet some public TCRs appeared in many donors.

Trimming left V 9 bases short and J 3 bases short, with 12 bases between. Germline V gene data show CDR1 as SNHLY and CDR2 as FYNNEI. The length of the CDR3 is 12 residues. In the PCR, 60 Vbeta and 13 Jbeta primers were used. Using immunoSEQ multiplex PCR, the repertoire was profiled, and TCRdb retains in-frame clones only, with some absent. The sample includes some 120,000 clones, 8.5% to 10% seen only once; the top ten take 3%. Among the donors, all were healthy bone marrow donors. The gene calls are TRBV2 and TRBJ2-7; weak D call: TRBD1 (5 bases). The sample consisted of PBMCs. The sequence was collected from a man in his thirties or forties in good health and CMV-seronegative. The CDR3 loop reads CARGGQGYEQYF. CDR3 nucleotides: TGTGCCAGGGGTGGGCAGGGCTACGAGCAGTACTTC.